This is a list of T cell receptor beta chains from one sample in a study of neurological immune-mediated disorders. One entry per CDR3 protein, called by TCRdb with MiXCR from the 5' RACE reads. The table has 45,000 to 50,000 distinct CDR3 sequences, 3% seen once; the top ten hold more than 12%. The sample consisted of PBMCs. The receptors were gathered from a woman between 45 and 65 years old with multiple sclerosis. The CDR3 runs from the conserved cysteine through the conserved F or W. The D gene is left open where the match is weak. Clone size is given as how often the clone was seen (once, few, many) or a class if it is expanded.

clone_size j_call d_call v_call cdr3_aa cdr3_nt
many TRBJ2-3 TRBD2 TRBV20-1 CSASEGTSGLTDTQYF TGCAGTGCTAGTGAAGGGACTAGCGGCCTCACAGATACGCAGTATTTT
many TRBJ2-1 TRBD2 TRBV20-1 CSARDRPGRRGSSYNEQFF TGCAGTGCTAGAGATCGCCCAGGACGGCGGGGGAGCTCCTACAATGAGCAGTTCTTC
many TRBJ2-2 TRBD2 TRBV6-4 CASSDSLAGTTGELFF TGTGCCAGCAGTGACTCCCTAGCGGGGACCACCGGGGAGCTGTTTTTT
few TRBJ1-6 TRBD1 TRBV5-1 CASRDRDNSTLNF TGCGCCAGCCGGGACAGGGATAATTCAACCCTCAACTTT
many TRBJ2-1 - TRBV7-7 CASSLYPQNEQFF TGTGCTAGCAGCTTATATCCCCAAAATGAGCAGTTCTTC
many TRBJ1-3 - TRBV12-3/TRBV12-4 CASSLTGYSGNTIYF TGTGCCAGCAGTTTGACAGGCTACTCTGGAAACACCATATATTTT
many TRBJ2-2 - TRBV7-6 CASSSLTGNAGELFF TGTGCCAGCAGCTCCCTAACAGGGAACGCCGGGGAGCTGTTTTTT
many TRBJ2-3 TRBD2 TRBV11-2 CASTRYGERGGTTDTQYF TGTGCCAGCACCCGATACGGGGAGCGGGGGGGAACCACAGATACGCAGTATTTT
many TRBJ1-2 - TRBV12-3/TRBV12-4 CASSLWAVGHTF TGTGCCAGCAGTTTATGGGCAGTGGGGCACACCTTC
many TRBJ2-7 - TRBV20-1 CSAREVTGYTYEQYF TGCAGTGCTAGAGAAGTCACAGGATATACTTACGAGCAGTACTTC
many TRBJ2-2 TRBD2 TRBV20-1 CSARSSGTGAGELFF TGCAGTGCTAGATCGAGCGGGACCGGCGCCGGGGAGCTGTTTTTT
many TRBJ1-5 TRBD1 TRBV7-9 CASSSTGTVNQPQHF TGTGCCAGCAGTTCAACCGGGACAGTCAATCAGCCCCAGCATTTT
many TRBJ2-1 - TRBV7-8 CASSLAESNEQFF TGTGCCAGCAGCTTAGCGGAGTCTAATGAGCAGTTCTTC
many TRBJ2-7 TRBD2 TRBV20-1 CSARDPSREGLYEQYF TGCAGTGCTAGAGATCCCTCCCGGGAGGGCCTGTACGAGCAGTACTTC
many TRBJ2-5 - TRBV5-1 CASSFSGTQGETQYF TGCGCCAGCAGCTTCTCCGGGACCCAGGGAGAGACCCAGTACTTC